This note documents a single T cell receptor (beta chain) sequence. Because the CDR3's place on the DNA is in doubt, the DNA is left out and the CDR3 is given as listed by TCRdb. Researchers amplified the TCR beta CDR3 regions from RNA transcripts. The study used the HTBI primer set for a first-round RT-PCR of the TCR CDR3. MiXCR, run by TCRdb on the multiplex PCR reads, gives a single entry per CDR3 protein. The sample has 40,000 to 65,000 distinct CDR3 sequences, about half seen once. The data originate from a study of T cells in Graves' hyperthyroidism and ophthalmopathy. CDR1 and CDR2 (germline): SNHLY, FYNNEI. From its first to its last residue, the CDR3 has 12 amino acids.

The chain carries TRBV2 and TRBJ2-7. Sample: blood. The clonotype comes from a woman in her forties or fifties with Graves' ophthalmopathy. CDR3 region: CASRAGRAGQYF.